A single sample is the source of the 8 T cell receptor beta chains below, sequenced in a study of T cell changes during pregnancy in multiple sclerosis. Only in-frame clones appear in the TCRdb table, and some are missing; sequencing was by immunoSEQ multiplex PCR. The table lists over 65,000 clones, 80% to 95% of them singletons. Material: peripheral blood, obtained in the first trimester of pregnancy. Receptors originate from a female donor in good health, enrolled as a control in a pregnancy study.

The chain employs TRBV30 and TRBJ2-3, with 7 bases fitting TRBD1. Germline values: CDR1 GTSNPN, CDR2 SVGIG (reference sequence). Trimming at V came to 2 bases and at J to 4 bases, leaving 0 bases not matched to a gene. This CDR3 contains 12 residues. The CDR3 region is CAWSQGADTQYF. The CDR3 coding sequence is TGTGCCTGGAGTCAGGGGGCAGATACGCAGTATTTT.

The V and J genes are TRBV7-6 and TRBJ1-1, with TRBD1 as a possible D gene (5 bases). Per the germline V gene, CDR1 is SGHVS and CDR2 is FNYEAQ. Trimming removed 2 bases from V and 10 bases from J, with 17 bases in between. There are 14 residues in the CDR3. CDR3 sequence reads: CASSLLLNGGGAFF. CDR3 DNA: TGTGCCAGCAGCTTATTACTTAACGGGGGGGGAGCTTTCTTT.

The J gene is TRBJ2-7, the V gene TRBV19; tentative D call: TRBD1 (8 bases). The V gene's germline CDR1 is LNHDA and CDR2 SQIVND (reference sequence). The CDR3 has 11 amino acids. This CDR3 reads CATGGAYEQYF. As DNA, the CDR3 is TGTGCTACAGGGGGGGCCTACGAGCAGTACTTC.

The chain couples TRBV7-6 to TRBJ1-1; D perhaps matches TRBD1 (6 bases). Deletions cut 5 bases from V and 10 bases from J, with 14 bases between. Germline values: CDR1 SGHVS, CDR2 FNYEAQ. This CDR3 comprises 12 residues. The CDR3 sequence: CASSPTQGLAFF. CDR3 DNA: TGTGCCAGCAGCCCAACTCAGGGGTTAGCTTTCTTT.

The rearrangement joins TRBV27 to TRBJ1-2, with D possibly TRBD1 on 6 matching bases. Germline V CDR1 and CDR2: MNHEY, SMNVEV (reference sequence). The CDR3 runs to 14 residues. V lost 6 bases and J lost 3, with 14 bases in between. The CDR3 coding sequence is TGTGCCAGCAGGGGCCTAGGGGGGGACTATGGCTACACCTTC. Its translation is CASRGLGGDYGYTF.

This clone appeared a single time. This chain uses TRBV7-2 with TRBJ2-1; 9 nucleotides match TRBD2. In germline, CDR1 is SGHTA, CDR2 FQGNSA. With 2 bases clipped from V and 6 bases from J, the junction kept 5 bases outside the gene matches. CDR3 length equals 15 residues. Written as DNA, the CDR3 is TGTGCCAGCAGCTTAACGGGACTAGCAGGCAATGAGCAGTTCTTC. Translating it yields CASSLTGLAGNEQFF.

The genes are TRBV7-2 and TRBJ2-1; TRBD2 matches at 7 bases. Trimming at V came to 3 bases and at J to 10 bases, leaving 9 bases not matched to a gene. The CDR3 is 14 amino acids. Germline V gene lookup returns CDR1 SGHTA and CDR2 FQGNSA. The CDR3: CASSFLLAGREQFF. The DNA of the CDR3 is TGTGCCAGCAGCTTCTTATTAGCGGGTAGGGAGCAGTTCTTC.

The V call is TRBV29-1, the J call TRBJ2-1; D remains ambiguous. The CDR3 totals 14 residues. V dropped 2 bases and J dropped 8 bases, with 16 bases sitting between them. Per the germline V gene, CDR1 is SQVTM and CDR2 is ANQGSEA. As DNA, the CDR3 is TGCAGCGTTGAATCCGCGACAAATAAGCATGAGCAGTTCTTC. Translation: CSVESATNKHEQFF.